This T cell receptor beta chain derives from a study of cytomegalovirus exposure and HLA in healthy donors. Primers for the PCR totalled 60 Vbeta and 13 Jbeta. Measured with immunoSEQ multiplex PCR; TCRdb has only the in-frame clones, and not every one. The sample includes about 160,000 clones, 70% to 80% of them seen just once. The V and J ends lost 1 base and 4 bases, in that order; junction bases with no gene match: 7. This CDR3 spans 15 amino acids. Germline-derived CDR1 and CDR2 are MGHRA and YSYEKL. This sequence originates from a young man in good health and CMV-seropositive. The V gene is TRBV4-1, the J gene TRBJ2-7; 7 bases are a match to TRBD2. Sequencing input: PBMCs. Here the CDR3 DNA reads TGCGCCAGCAGCCAAGTTAGCGGGTTGCGTTACGAGCAGTACTTC. Translated, it gives CASSQVSGLRYEQYF.